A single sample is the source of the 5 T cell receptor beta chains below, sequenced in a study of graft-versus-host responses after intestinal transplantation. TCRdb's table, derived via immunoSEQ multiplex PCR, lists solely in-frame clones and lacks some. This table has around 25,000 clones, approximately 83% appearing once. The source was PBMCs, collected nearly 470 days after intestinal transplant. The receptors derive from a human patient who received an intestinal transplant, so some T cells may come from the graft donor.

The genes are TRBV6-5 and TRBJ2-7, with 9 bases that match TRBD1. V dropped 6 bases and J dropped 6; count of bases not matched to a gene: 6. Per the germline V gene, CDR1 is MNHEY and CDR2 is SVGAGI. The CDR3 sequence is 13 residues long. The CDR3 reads CASSGTGGGEQYF. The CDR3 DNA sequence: TGTGCCAGCAGCGGTACAGGGGGCGGCGAGCAGTACTTC.

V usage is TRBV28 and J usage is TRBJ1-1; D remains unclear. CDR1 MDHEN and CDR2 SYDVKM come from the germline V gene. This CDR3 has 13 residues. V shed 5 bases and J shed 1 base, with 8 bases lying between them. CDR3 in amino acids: CASSPSSNTEAFF. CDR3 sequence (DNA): TGTGCCAGCAGTCCTTCTTCGAACACTGAAGCTTTCTTT.

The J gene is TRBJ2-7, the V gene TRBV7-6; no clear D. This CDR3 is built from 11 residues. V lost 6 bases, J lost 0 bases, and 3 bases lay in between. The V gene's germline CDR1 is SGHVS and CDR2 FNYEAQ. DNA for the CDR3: TGTGCCAGCAGTCTCTCCTACGAGCAGTACTTC. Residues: CASSLSYEQYF. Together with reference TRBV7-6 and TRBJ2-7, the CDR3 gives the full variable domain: GAGVSQSPRYKVTKRGQDVALRCDPISGHVSLYWYRQALGQGPEFLTYFNYEAQQDKSGLPNDRFSAERPEGSISTLTIQRTEQRDSAMYRCASSLSYEQYFGPGTRLTVT.

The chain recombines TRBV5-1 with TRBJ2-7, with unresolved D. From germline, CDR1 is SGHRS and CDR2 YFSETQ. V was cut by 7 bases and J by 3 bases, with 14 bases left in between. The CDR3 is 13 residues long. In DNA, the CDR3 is TGCGCCAGCGGCCAAGACCGACACTACGAGCAGTACTTC. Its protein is CASGQDRHYEQYF.

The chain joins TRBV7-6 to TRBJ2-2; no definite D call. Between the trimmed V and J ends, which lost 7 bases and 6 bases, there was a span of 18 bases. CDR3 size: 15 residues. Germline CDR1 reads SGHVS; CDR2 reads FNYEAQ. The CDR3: CASNLVPDKAGELFF. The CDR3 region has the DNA TGTGCCAGCAACCTAGTACCGGATAAGGCCGGGGAGCTGTTTTTT.